The entry below gives a single T cell receptor beta chain sequence along with its context. The data originate from a study of cytomegalovirus exposure and HLA in healthy donors. PCR was performed using 60 Vbeta and 13 Jbeta primers. Generated by immunoSEQ multiplex PCR, the TCRdb table keeps only in-frame clones and is missing some. Of a few hundred thousand clones listed, over 90% are singletons. V was clipped by 5 bases and J by 4 bases, with 14 bases between them. CDR1 is SGHVS and CDR2 is FQNEAQ in the germline V gene. The length of the CDR3 is 14 residues. The V and J genes are TRBV7-8 and TRBJ1-1; D is undetermined. The sequence derives from a girl aged 2 to 10 in good health and CMV-seronegative. The material sequenced was PBMCs. The CDR3 here is CASSPARSGTEAFF. The CDR3 DNA is TGTGCCAGCAGCCCCGCCCGGAGTGGCACTGAAGCTTTCTTT. Complete variable domain (other parts from reference TRBV7-8 and TRBJ1-1): GAGVSQSPRYKVAKRGQDVALRCDPISGHVSLFWYQQALGQGPEFLTYFQNEAQLDKSGLPSDRFFAERPEGSVSTLKIQRTQQEDSAVYLCASSPARSGTEAFFGQGTRLTVV.